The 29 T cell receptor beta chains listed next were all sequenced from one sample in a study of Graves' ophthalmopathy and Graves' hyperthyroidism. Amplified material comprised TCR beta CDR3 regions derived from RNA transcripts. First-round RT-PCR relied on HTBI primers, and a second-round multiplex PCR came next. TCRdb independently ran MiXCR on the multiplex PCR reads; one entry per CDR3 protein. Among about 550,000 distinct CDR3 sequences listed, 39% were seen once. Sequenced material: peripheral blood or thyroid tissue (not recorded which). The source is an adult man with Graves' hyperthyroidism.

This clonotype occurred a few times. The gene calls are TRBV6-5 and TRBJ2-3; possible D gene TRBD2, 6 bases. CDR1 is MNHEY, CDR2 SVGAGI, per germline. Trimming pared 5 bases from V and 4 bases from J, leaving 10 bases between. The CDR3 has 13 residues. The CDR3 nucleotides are TGTGCCAGCAGTGGGGGGTTGGCAGATACGCAGTATTTT. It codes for CASSGGLADTQYF.

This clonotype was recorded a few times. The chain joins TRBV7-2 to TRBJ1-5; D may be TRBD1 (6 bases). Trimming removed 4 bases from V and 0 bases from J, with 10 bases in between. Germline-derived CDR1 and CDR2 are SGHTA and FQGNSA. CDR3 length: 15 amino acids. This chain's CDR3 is CASSSTGYSNQPQHF. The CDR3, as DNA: TGTGCCAGCAGCTCAACAGGGTATAGCAATCAGCCCCAGCATTTT.

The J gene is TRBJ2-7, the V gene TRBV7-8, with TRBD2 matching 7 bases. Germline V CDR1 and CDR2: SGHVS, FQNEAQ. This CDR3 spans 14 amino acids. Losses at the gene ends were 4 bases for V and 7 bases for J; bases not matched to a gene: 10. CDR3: CASSYSSGVDEQYF. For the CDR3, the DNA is TGTGCCAGCAGCTACTCGAGCGGGGTAGATGAGCAGTACTTC.

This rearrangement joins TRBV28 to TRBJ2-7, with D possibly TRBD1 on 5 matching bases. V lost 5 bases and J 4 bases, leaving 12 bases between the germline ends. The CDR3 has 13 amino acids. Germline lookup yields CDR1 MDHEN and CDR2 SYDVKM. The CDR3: CASSPRQLYEQYF. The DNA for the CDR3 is TGTGCCAGCAGTCCCAGACAGCTATACGAGCAGTACTTC.

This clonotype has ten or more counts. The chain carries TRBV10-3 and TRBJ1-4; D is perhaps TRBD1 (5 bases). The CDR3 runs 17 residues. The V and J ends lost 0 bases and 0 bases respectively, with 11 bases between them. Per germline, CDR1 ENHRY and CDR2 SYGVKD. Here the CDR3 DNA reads TGTGCCATCAGTGAGTCGACAGAAGTTGCAACTAATGAAAAACTGTTTTTT. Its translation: CAISESTEVATNEKLFF.

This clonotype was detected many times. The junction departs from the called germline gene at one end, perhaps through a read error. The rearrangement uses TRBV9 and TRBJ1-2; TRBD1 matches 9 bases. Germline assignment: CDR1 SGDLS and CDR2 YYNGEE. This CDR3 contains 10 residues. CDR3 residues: CASSGRDRAF. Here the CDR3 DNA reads TGTGCCAGCAGCGGCCGGGACAGGGCCTTC. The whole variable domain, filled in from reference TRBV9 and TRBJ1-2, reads DSGVTQTPKHLITATGQRVTLRCSPRSGDLSVYWYQQSLDQGLQFLIQYYNGEERAKGNILERFSAQQFPDLHSELNLSSLELGDSALYFCASSGRDRAFGSGTRLTVV.

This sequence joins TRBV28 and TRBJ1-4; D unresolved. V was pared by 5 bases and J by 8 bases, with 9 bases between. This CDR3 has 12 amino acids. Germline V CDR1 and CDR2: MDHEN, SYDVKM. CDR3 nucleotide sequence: TGTGCCAGCAGTATCGCCGGGGAAAAACTGTTTTTT. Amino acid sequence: CASSIAGEKLFF.

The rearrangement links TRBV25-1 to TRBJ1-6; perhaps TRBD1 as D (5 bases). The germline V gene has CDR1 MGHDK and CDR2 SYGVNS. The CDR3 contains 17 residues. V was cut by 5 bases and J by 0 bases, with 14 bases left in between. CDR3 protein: CASSLEAGSSYNSPLHF. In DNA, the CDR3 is TGTGCCAGCAGTTTAGAGGCAGGGAGCTCCTATAATTCACCCCTCCACTTT.

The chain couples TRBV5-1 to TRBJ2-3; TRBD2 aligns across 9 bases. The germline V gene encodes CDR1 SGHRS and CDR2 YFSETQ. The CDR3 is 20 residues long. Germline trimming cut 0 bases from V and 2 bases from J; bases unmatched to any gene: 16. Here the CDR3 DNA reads TGCGCCAGCAGCTTGGATGCCTTTATAAGAGCGGGAGGCCCCACAGATACGCAGTATTTT. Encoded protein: CASSLDAFIRAGGPTDTQYF.

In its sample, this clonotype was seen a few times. In DNA, the CDR3 is TGTGCCAGCAGTTTCATGTTACGGGACAGTCCCTACGAGCAGTACTTC. It translates to CASSFMLRDSPYEQYF. The chain is built from TRBV5-5 and TRBJ2-7; TRBD1 matches at 7 bases. The V and J ends lost 5 bases and 2 bases, in that order; junction bases with no gene match: 13. Germline V CDR1 and CDR2: SGHKS, YYEKEE (reference sequence). The CDR3 is made up of 16 amino acids.

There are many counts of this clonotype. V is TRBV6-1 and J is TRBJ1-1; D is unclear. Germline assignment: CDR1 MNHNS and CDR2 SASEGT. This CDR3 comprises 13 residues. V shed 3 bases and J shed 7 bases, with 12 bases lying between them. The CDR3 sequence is CASSEIGRLEAFF. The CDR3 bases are TGTGCCAGCAGTGAGATAGGACGTCTTGAAGCTTTCTTT.

The CDR3 region has the DNA TGCAGCGGGACAGATCTTACTAACTATGGCTACACCTTC. It codes for CSGTDLTNYGYTF. This rearrangement joins TRBV29-1 to TRBJ1-2, with a tentative D call TRBD1 (6 bases). Trimming shortened V by 7 bases and J by 0 bases, and 12 bases separated the two germline ends. The germline gives CDR1 SQVTM, CDR2 ANQGSEA. The CDR3 covers 13 residues. The variable domain in full, with the rest retrieved from reference TRBV29-1 and TRBJ1-2, is SAVISQKPSRDICQRGTSLTIQCQVDSQVTMMFWYRQQPGQSLTLIATANQGSEATYESGFVIDKFPISRPNLTFSTLTVSNMSPEDSSIYLCSGTDLTNYGYTFGSGTRLTVV.

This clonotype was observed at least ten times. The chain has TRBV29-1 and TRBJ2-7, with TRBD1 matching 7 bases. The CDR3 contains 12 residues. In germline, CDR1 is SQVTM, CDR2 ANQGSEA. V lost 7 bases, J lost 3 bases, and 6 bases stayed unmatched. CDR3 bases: TGCAGCGCCCGGGACAGTGACTACGAGCAGTACTTC. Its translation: CSARDSDYEQYF.

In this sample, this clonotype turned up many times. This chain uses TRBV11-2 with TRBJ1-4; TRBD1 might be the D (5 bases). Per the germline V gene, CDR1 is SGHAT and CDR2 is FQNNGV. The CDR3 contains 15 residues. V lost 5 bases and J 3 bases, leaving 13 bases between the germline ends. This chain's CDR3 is CASSALLGPNEKLFF. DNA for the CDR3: TGTGCCAGCAGCGCGTTGCTGGGACCTAATGAAAAACTGTTTTTT.

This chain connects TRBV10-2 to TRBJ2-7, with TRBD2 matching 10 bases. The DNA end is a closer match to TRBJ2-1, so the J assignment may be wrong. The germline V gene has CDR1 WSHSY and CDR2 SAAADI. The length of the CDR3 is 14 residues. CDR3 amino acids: CASMVLAGVGEQFF. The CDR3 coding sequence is TGCGCCAGCATGGTGCTAGCGGGAGTTGGTGAGCAGTTCTTC.

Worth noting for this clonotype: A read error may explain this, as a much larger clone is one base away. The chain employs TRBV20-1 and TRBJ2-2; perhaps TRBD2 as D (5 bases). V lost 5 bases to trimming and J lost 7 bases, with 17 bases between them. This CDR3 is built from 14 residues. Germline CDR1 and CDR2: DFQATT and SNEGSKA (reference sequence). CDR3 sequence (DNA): TGCAGTGCTGGAGGCCAACAGAGCGGCGGGGAGCTGTTTTTT. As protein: CSAGGQQSGGELFF.

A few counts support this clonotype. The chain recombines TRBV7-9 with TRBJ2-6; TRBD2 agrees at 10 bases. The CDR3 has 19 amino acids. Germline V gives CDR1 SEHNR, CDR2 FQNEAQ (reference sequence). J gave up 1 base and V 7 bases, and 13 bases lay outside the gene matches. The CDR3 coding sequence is TGTGCCAGCACCCGAGAGACTAGCGGGTATTTATCTGGGGCCAACGTCCTGACTTTC. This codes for CASTRETSGYLSGANVLTF. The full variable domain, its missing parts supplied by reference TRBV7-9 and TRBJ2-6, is DTGVSQNPRHKITKRGQNVTFRCDPISEHNRLYWYRQTLGQGPEFLTYFQNEAQLEKSRLLSDRFSAERPKGSFSTLEIQRTEQGDSAMYLCASTRETSGYLSGANVLTFGAGSRLTVL.

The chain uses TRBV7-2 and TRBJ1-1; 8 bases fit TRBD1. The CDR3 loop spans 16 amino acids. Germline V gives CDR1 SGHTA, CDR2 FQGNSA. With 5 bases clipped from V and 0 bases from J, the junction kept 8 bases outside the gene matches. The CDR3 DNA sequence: TGTGCCAGCAGCACCCGGACAGGGCCCGTGAACACTGAAGCTTTCTTT. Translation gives CASSTRTGPVNTEAFF.

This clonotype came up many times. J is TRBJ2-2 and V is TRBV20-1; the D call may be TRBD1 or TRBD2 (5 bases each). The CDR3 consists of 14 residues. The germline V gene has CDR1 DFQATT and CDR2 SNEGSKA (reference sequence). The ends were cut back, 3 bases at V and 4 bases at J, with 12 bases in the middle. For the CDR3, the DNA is TGCAGTGCTAGTCCGGGGCGGACCACCGGGGAGCTGTTTTTT. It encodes CSASPGRTTGELFF.

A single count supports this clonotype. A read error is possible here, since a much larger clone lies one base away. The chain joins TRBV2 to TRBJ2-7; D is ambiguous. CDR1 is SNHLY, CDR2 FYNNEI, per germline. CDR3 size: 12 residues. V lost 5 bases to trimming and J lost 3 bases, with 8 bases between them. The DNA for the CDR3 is TGTGCCAGCAGTCCGTCCCGCTACGAGCAGTACTTC. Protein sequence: CASSPSRYEQYF.

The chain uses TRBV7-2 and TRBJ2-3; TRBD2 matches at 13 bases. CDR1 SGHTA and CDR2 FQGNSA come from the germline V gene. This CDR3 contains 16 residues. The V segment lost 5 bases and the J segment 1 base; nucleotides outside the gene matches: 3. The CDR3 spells CASSPTSGGGTDTQYF. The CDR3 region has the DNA TGTGCCAGCAGCCCTACTAGCGGGGGGGGCACAGATACGCAGTATTTT.

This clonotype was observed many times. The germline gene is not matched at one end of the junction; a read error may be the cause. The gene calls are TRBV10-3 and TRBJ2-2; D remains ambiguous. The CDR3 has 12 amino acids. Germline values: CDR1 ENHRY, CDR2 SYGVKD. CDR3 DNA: TGTGCCATCAGAGAGTGGAGTGGGGAGCTGTTTTTT. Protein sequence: CAIREWSGELFF.

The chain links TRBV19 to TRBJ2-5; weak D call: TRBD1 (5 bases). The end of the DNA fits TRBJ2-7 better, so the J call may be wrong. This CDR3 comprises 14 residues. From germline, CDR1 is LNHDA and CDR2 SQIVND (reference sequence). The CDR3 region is CASSIAPGTYEQYF. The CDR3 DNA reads TGTGCCAGTAGTATAGCGCCAGGGACCTACGAGCAGTACTTC.

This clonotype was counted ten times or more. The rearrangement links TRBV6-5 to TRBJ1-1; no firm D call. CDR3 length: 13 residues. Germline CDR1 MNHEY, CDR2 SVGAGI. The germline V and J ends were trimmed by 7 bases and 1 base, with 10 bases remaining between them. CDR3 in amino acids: CASKNSRNTEAFF. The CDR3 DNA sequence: TGTGCCAGCAAGAACTCCCGGAACACTGAAGCTTTCTTT.

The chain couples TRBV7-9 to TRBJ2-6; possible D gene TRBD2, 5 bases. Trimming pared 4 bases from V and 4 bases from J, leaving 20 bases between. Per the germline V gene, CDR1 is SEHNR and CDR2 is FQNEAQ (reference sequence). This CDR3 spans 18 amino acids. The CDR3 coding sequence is TGTGCCAGCAGCTCCGAGCCCAGCGGAGTCACCGGGGCCAACGTCCTGACTTTC. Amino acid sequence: CASSSEPSGVTGANVLTF.

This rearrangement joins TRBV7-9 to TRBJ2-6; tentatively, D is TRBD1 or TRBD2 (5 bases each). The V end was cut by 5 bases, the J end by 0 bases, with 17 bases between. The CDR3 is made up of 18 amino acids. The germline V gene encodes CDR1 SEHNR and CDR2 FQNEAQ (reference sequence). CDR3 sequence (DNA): TGTGCCAGCAGCGATAGGAGGTTGGGGCCCTCTGGGGCCAACGTCCTGACTTTC. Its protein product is CASSDRRLGPSGANVLTF. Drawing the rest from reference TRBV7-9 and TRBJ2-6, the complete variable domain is DTGVSQNPRHKITKRGQNVTFRCDPISEHNRLYWYRQTLGQGPEFLTYFQNEAQLEKSRLLSDRFSAERPKGSFSTLEIQRTEQGDSAMYLCASSDRRLGPSGANVLTFGAGSRLTVL.

In nucleotides, the CDR3 is TGCAGCGTCGCACAGCCCCCAAATGAAAAACTGTTTTTT. Protein sequence: CSVAQPPNEKLFF. This sequence joins TRBV29-1 and TRBJ1-4, with D unclear. V lost 6 bases to trimming and J lost 5 bases, with 13 bases between them. Germline values: CDR1 SQVTM, CDR2 ANQGSEA. This CDR3 is 13 amino acids long.

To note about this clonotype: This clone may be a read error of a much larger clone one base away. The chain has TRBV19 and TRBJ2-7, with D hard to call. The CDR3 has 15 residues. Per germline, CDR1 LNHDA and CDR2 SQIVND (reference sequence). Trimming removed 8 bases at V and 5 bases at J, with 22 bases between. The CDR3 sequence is CASGPLESEGNEQYF. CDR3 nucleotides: TGTGCCAGTGGCCCTCTGGAAAGTGAAGGGAACGAGCAGTACTTC.

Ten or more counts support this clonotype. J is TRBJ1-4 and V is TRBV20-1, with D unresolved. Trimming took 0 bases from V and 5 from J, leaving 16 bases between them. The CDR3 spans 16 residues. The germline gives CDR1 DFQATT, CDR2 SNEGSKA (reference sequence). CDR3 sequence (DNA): TGCAGTGCTAGAGATCGGCGTACGGCCTCAAATGAAAAACTGTTTTTT. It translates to CSARDRRTASNEKLFF.